Listed below are T cell receptor beta chains from one sample, sequenced in a study of blood T cell repertoires in COVID-19. Assay used: immunoSEQ multiplex PCR; TCRdb lists only in-frame clones, some missing. The top ten hold roughly 3.5% of the sample, which has tens of thousands of clones, about 89% seen once. Specimen: peripheral blood. The receptors here all came from a woman between 65 and 79 years old with acute or convalescent COVID-19. CDR3s include the opening cysteine and the closing phenylalanine or tryptophan. A D gene is named only where the DNA matches it firmly. Clone size is shown for a subset of rows, as once, few, many or a class of expanded clone.

TRBJ1-5,-,-,TRBV6-1,TGTGCCAGCAGTGAAGTTGGAGGCTTTAGCAATCAGCCCCAGCATTTT,CASSEVGGFSNQPQHF
TRBJ2-7,-,-,TRBV29-1,TGCAGCATCGCCGGGGGCTCCTACGAGCAGTACTTC,CSIAGGSYEQYF
TRBJ1-5,TRBD1,-,TRBV7-4,TGTGCCAGCAGCTCAAAAGGGACAGGGGTCAGGGACAGCAATCAGCCCCAGCATTTT,CASSSKGTGVRDSNQPQHF
TRBJ1-5,TRBD1,-,TRBV18,TGTGCCAGCTCGCCGACAGGGGGAGGCAATCAGCCCCAGCATTTT,CASSPTGGGNQPQHF
TRBJ2-7,TRBD2,-,TRBV30,TGTGCCTGCAATACAAAAACTTCGGGACTAGCGCCCTACGAGCAGTACTTC,CACNTKTSGLAPYEQYF
TRBJ1-5,TRBD1,once,TRBV7-9,TGTGCCAGCAGTCTGGGACAGGGTGAGATCAATCAGCCCCAGCATTTT,CASSLGQGEINQPQHF
TRBJ1-4,-,-,TRBV4-1,TGCGCCAGCAGCCCCGGGGGGCAACTAATTGAAAAACTGTTTTTT,CASSPGGQLIEKLFF
TRBJ2-5,TRBD1,-,TRBV7-9,TGTGCCAGCAGCCTCCGACAGGGGGCAACGGAGACCCAGTACTTC,CASSLRQGATETQYF
TRBJ1-5,TRBD1,-,TRBV7-2,TGTGCCAGCAGCTTGCGCAGGGGGACAACTTATAGCAATCAGCCCCAGCATTTT,CASSLRRGTTYSNQPQHF
TRBJ1-6,TRBD1,once,TRBV5-1,TGCGCCAGCAGCTTCCAAGGGGGCGATAATTCACCCCTCCACTTT,CASSFQGGDNSPLHF